The 27 T cell receptor beta chains below were found in one sample sequenced in a study of CD8+ T cells in alopecia areata. Reverse transcription of extracted RNA yielded cDNA, which provided the sequencing template. Using immunoSEQ multiplex PCR, the repertoire was profiled, and TCRdb retains in-frame clones only, with some absent. The sample shows tens of thousands of clones, about 70% of them seen only once. The sample's treatment: oral pan-JAK inhibitor, 5-10 mg twice daily. The sample here was CD8+ T cells sorted from blood, taken around week 44, from a patient treated with tofacitinib. These receptors came from a human donor with alopecia areata.

This clone was observed a handful of times. V gene TRBV16 combines with J gene TRBJ2-7, with D possibly matching TRBD2 (6 bases). Germline CDR1 reads KGHSY; CDR2 reads FQNENV. There are 12 residues in the CDR3. V dropped 8 bases and J dropped 2 bases, with 10 bases sitting between them. The DNA of the CDR3 is TGTGCCAGCGGGACTGTTGCCTACGAGCAGTACTTC. Protein: CASGTVAYEQYF. Variable domain in full (rest from reference TRBV16 and TRBJ2-7): GEEVAQTPKHLVRGEGQKAKLYCAPIKGHSYVFWYQQVLKNEFKFLISFQNENVFDETGMPKERFSAKCLPNSPCSLEIQATKLEDSAVYFCASGTVAYEQYFGPGTRLTVT.

This clone was recorded once. The sample contains more than one DNA sequence encoding this CDR3. This chain links TRBV30 with TRBJ1-1, with D perhaps TRBD1 (6 bases). V lost 0 bases and J 2 bases, leaving 7 bases between the germline ends. The germline V gene has CDR1 GTSNPN and CDR2 SVGIG (reference sequence). CDR3 size: 13 residues. The CDR3 bases are TGTGCCTGGAGTGTAGGGGGAAACACTGAAGCTTTCTTT. This gives the protein CAWSVGGNTEAFF.

The V call is TRBV6-5, the J call TRBJ2-1, with unresolved D. The CDR3 spans 11 residues. Germline V gene lookup returns CDR1 MNHEY and CDR2 SVGAGI. The ends were cut back, 2 bases at V and 10 bases at J, with 6 bases in the middle. The CDR3 protein is CASSYGGEQFF. CDR3 sequence (DNA): TGTGCCAGCAGTTACGGTGGGGAGCAGTTCTTC.

The genes are TRBV2 and TRBJ2-1; D is undetermined. Germline values: CDR1 SNHLY, CDR2 FYNNEI. This CDR3 is 15 amino acids long. V was clipped by 2 bases and J by 0 bases, with 8 bases between them. CDR3 DNA: TGTGCCAGCAGTGAAATAGGCACCTCCTACAATGAGCAGTTCTTC. Its translation is CASSEIGTSYNEQFF. Variable domain in full (rest from reference TRBV2 and TRBJ2-1): EPEVTQTPSHQVTQMGQEVILRCVPISNHLYFYWYRQILGQKVEFLVSFYNNEISEKSEIFDDQFSVERPDGSNFTLKIRSTKLEDSAMYFCASSEIGTSYNEQFFGPGTRLTVL.

This clone was seen a handful of times. This chain uses TRBV7-2 with TRBJ1-1; D is unclear. The CDR3 consists of 14 residues. CDR1 and CDR2 (germline): SGHTA, FQGNSA. Trimming cost V 6 bases and J 1 base, with 12 bases left between them. For the CDR3, the DNA is TGTGCCAGCAGACCCACCTCTTCGAACACTGAAGCTTTCTTT. It yields the protein CASRPTSSNTEAFF. Full variable domain (missing parts from reference TRBV7-2 and TRBJ1-1): GAGVSQSPSNKVTEKGKDVELRCDPISGHTALYWYRQSLGQGLEFLIYFQGNSAPDKSGLPSDRFSAERTGGSVSTLTIQRTQQEDSAVYLCASRPTSSNTEAFFGQGTRLTVV.

The rearrangement uses TRBV27 and TRBJ2-7, with no clear D. V was cut by 4 bases and J by 4 bases, with 17 bases left in between. The CDR3 runs 15 residues. Germline values: CDR1 MNHEY, CDR2 SMNVEV (reference sequence). The DNA for the CDR3 is TGTGCCAGCAGTTCGCTTAGCCAGGTTGGGTACGAGCAGTACTTC. Translation: CASSSLSQVGYEQYF.

V is TRBV19 and J is TRBJ2-7; TRBD1 might be the D (5 bases). The CDR3 length is 13 residues. V dropped 5 bases and J dropped 3 bases, with 11 bases sitting between them. Germline CDR1 reads LNHDA; CDR2 reads SQIVND (reference sequence). CDR3 amino acids: CASSARQNYEQYF. As DNA, the CDR3 is TGTGCCAGTAGTGCCAGACAGAACTACGAGCAGTACTTC.

The chain has TRBV11-2 and TRBJ2-1; D gene uncertain. With 1 base removed from V and 3 bases from J, the gap between germline ends came to 10 bases. The CDR3 covers 15 residues. Germline CDR1 is SGHAT and CDR2 is FQNNGV. CDR3 amino acids: CASSLASGSYNEQFF. The CDR3 nucleotides read TGTGCCAGCAGCTTAGCCTCTGGTAGCTACAATGAGCAGTTCTTC.

CDR3 DNA sequence: TGTGCCATCAGTGTCGAAGAAGGACGGCCGGACAGGGGGAACACTGAAGCTTTCTTT. Protein: CAISVEEGRPDRGNTEAFF. V and J are TRBV10-3 and TRBJ1-1, with 9 bases fitting TRBD1. The CDR3 covers 19 residues. The J segment lost 1 base and the V segment lost 4 bases, leaving 16 bases of the junction unmatched. Germline V CDR1 and CDR2: ENHRY, SYGVKD.

The chain links TRBV30 to TRBJ1-4, with D hard to call. V was shortened by 4 bases and J by 8 bases, with 14 bases between the two germline ends. Germline V gene data show CDR1 as GTSNPN and CDR2 as SVGIG (reference sequence). The CDR3 covers 13 residues. The CDR3 is CAWIGYRREKLFF. The CDR3 DNA reads TGTGCCTGGATAGGCTATCGACGGGAAAAACTGTTTTTT.

The chain links TRBV2 to TRBJ2-7; maybe TRBD1 (6 bases). Per the germline V gene, CDR1 is SNHLY and CDR2 is FYNNEI. The CDR3 has 13 residues. Trimming left V 11 bases short and J 0 bases short, with 14 bases between. The chain's CDR3 is CAAFDRSSYEQYF. The CDR3, as DNA: TGTGCCGCCTTTGACAGGAGCTCCTACGAGCAGTACTTC.

The chain is built from TRBV29-1 and TRBJ1-2; D not resolved. The germline V and J ends were trimmed by 3 bases and 8 bases, with 7 bases remaining between them. The CDR3 spans 10 residues. Germline V lookup: CDR1 SQVTM, CDR2 ANQGSEA. CDR3 in amino acids: CSVDIQGYTF. The CDR3 nucleotides read TGCAGCGTTGACATCCAGGGCTACACCTTC.

This clone was found a few times. The chain uses TRBV27 and TRBJ2-4, with a tentative D call TRBD1 (6 bases). The CDR3 has 15 amino acids. Deletions cut 5 bases from V and 3 bases from J, with 14 bases between. CDR1 and CDR2 from the germline V gene are MNHEY and SMNVEV (reference sequence). The CDR3 sequence: CASSPRVGGKNIQYF. The CDR3 DNA sequence: TGTGCCAGCAGTCCCCGTGTAGGGGGCAAAAACATTCAGTACTTC.

This clone was detected a few times. CDR3 DNA: TGTGCCAGCAGCTTGGCGCCTAGCGGGGCCACAGATACGCAGTATTTT. The encoded protein is CASSLAPSGATDTQYF. The chain employs TRBV7-2 and TRBJ2-3, with 9 bases lining up with TRBD2. J lost 2 bases, V lost 3 bases, and 6 bases had no gene match. The CDR3 is 16 residues long. Looked up from germline, CDR1 is SGHTA and CDR2 is FQGNSA.

About this clone: The junction departs from germline at one end; a sequencing error may be responsible. The V and J genes are TRBV10-3 and TRBJ2-3; tentative D call: TRBD2 (6 bases). Looked up from germline, CDR1 is ENHRY and CDR2 is SYGVKD. This CDR3 contains 14 residues. CDR3 loop: CAISAGGNTETQYF. The DNA of the CDR3 is TGTGCCATCAGCGCCGGAGGGAACACAGAAACGCAGTATTTT.

The V gene is TRBV14, the J gene TRBJ2-3; D is possibly TRBD2 (6 bases). This CDR3 contains 17 residues. Germline CDR1 reads SGHDN; CDR2 reads FVKESK. V lost 0 bases to trimming and J lost 2 bases, with 15 bases between them. The CDR3: CASSQDVGGVNTDTQYF. For the CDR3, the DNA is TGTGCCAGCAGCCAAGATGTTGGCGGGGTGAACACAGATACGCAGTATTTT.

CDR3 residues: CASSRQGVDTGELFF. The DNA of the CDR3 is TGTGCCAGCAGCAGACAGGGAGTAGACACCGGGGAGCTGTTTTTT. The chain joins TRBV2 to TRBJ2-2; 7 bases agree with TRBD1. J was trimmed by 3 bases and V by 6 bases; bases with no gene match: 7. Germline V lookup: CDR1 SNHLY, CDR2 FYNNEI. The CDR3 has 15 amino acids.

The chain employs TRBV6-5 and TRBJ2-2; D tentatively fits TRBD1 or TRBD2 (5 bases each). This CDR3 is 14 amino acids long. CDR1 is MNHEY, CDR2 SVGAGI, per germline. Trimming shortened V by 2 bases and J by 9 bases, and 13 bases separated the two germline ends. The CDR3 DNA follows: TGTGCCAGCAGTTACGGGACCAACCCGAGGGAGCTGTTTTTT. Amino acid sequence: CASSYGTNPRELFF.

This clone was detected only a few times. CDR3 in DNA: TGCAGCGTTGTTAGGGACAGGGGCAATGGCTACACCTTC. Amino acid sequence: CSVVRDRGNGYTF. The chain has TRBV29-1 and TRBJ1-2; 10 bases match TRBD1. From germline, CDR1 is SQVTM and CDR2 ANQGSEA. Trimming cost V 4 bases and J 6 bases; bases outside gene matches: 5. The CDR3 sequence is 13 residues long.

This clone was picked up one time. The chain recombines TRBV4-1 with TRBJ2-7, with D maybe TRBD1 (6 bases). Trimming stripped 0 bases from V and 5 bases from J, with 11 bases between. The CDR3 runs to 14 residues. Germline V gives CDR1 MGHRA, CDR2 YSYEKL. The CDR3 loop is CASSQETTGNEQYF. As DNA, the CDR3 is TGCGCCAGCAGCCAAGAAACAACAGGGAACGAGCAGTACTTC.

This clone was counted once. The J gene is TRBJ1-2, the V gene TRBV19; TRBD1 is a possible D gene (5 bases). This CDR3 spans 12 amino acids. The V gene lost 3 bases and the J gene lost 6 bases, with 8 bases spanning the gap. Germline CDR1 LNHDA, CDR2 SQIVND (reference sequence). Here the CDR3 DNA reads TGTGCCAGTAGTATGGCGGGGGATGGCTACACCTTC. It translates to CASSMAGDGYTF. Full variable domain (remainder filled in from reference TRBV19 and TRBJ1-2): DGGITQSPKYLFRKEGQNVTLSCEQNLNHDAMYWYRQDPGQGLRLIYYSQIVNDFQKGDIAEGYSVSREKKESFPLTVTSAQKNPTAFYLCASSMAGDGYTFGSGTRLTVV.

This clone was recorded many times. This chain links TRBV4-2 with TRBJ2-1; 7 nucleotides line up with TRBD2. Germline V gene sequence: CDR1 LGHNA, CDR2 YNFKEQ. This CDR3 is 16 amino acids long. The trim removed 1 base at V and 5 bases at J, leaving 8 bases unmatched. The CDR3 is CASSQVDVSGNNEQFF. The CDR3 DNA reads as TGTGCCAGCAGCCAAGTGGACGTGAGCGGGAACAATGAGCAGTTCTTC.

The chain links TRBV6-5 to TRBJ2-3, with no clear D. The germline gives CDR1 MNHEY, CDR2 SVGAGI. CDR3 size: 13 residues. Trimming took off 2 bases at V and 0 bases at J, with 3 bases between the two ends. CDR3: CASSYLSTDTQYF. CDR3 in DNA: TGTGCCAGCAGTTACCTGAGCACAGATACGCAGTATTTT.

The chain links TRBV27 to TRBJ2-2; D may be TRBD2 (6 bases). Trimming pared 6 bases from V and 2 bases from J, leaving 13 bases between. The CDR3 sequence is 15 residues long. Germline loops: CDR1 MNHEY, CDR2 SMNVEV (reference sequence). As DNA, the CDR3 is TGTGCCAGCAGCGGGGAGGACCCCAACACCGGGGAGCTGTTTTTT. Protein sequence: CASSGEDPNTGELFF.

This clone has only a few counts. An end of the junction differs from the germline gene, which may be a read error. Other DNA sequences of this sample code for an identical CDR3. This rearrangement joins TRBV30 to TRBJ1-1; D perhaps matches TRBD1 (5 bases). This CDR3 region has 15 residues. The germline V gene encodes CDR1 GTSNPN and CDR2 SVGIG (reference sequence). The CDR3 nucleotides are TGCGCCTGGAGTGTACATCAAGGACAGAACACTGAAGCTTTCTTT. It yields the protein CAWSVHQGQNTEAFF.

CDR3 protein: CAWRKDRGGMNTEAFF. The CDR3 region has the DNA TGTGCCTGGAGGAAAGACAGGGGCGGGATGAACACTGAAGCTTTCTTT. This rearrangement joins TRBV30 to TRBJ1-1; 8 bases map to TRBD1. Per the germline V gene, CDR1 is GTSNPN and CDR2 is SVGIG (reference sequence). The CDR3 is 16 residues long. The V segment lost 3 bases and the J segment 0 bases; nucleotides outside the gene matches: 9.

The CDR3 sequence is CAWTPDGAYEQYF. The CDR3 DNA is TGTGCCTGGACCCCCGACGGAGCCTACGAGCAGTACTTC. The chain links TRBV30 to TRBJ2-7; D is unclear. The CDR3 loop spans 13 amino acids. Germline V CDR1 and CDR2: GTSNPN, SVGIG (reference sequence). The V gene lost 4 bases and the J gene lost 2 bases, with 12 bases spanning the gap.